This T cell receptor beta chain originates from a study of T cells in Graves' hyperthyroidism and ophthalmopathy. Whole-study findings and limits: Most expanded thyroid clonotypes above 0.001 recurred in blood. Using 13 V-J features, a model discriminated ophthalmopathy from stable hyperthyroidism.

Using RNA transcripts as the source, TCR beta CDR3 regions were amplified. The study used the HTBI primer set for a first-round RT-PCR of the TCR CDR3. In TCRdb, the multiplex PCR reads were re-called with MiXCR into one record per CDR3 protein. The table includes 300,000 to 350,000 distinct CDR3 sequences, roughly 18% detected once. This clonotype was seen repeatedly, ten times or more. The antigen remains undetermined. Together with thyroid ultrasound, orbital computed tomography, serum thyroxine and TRAb, clinical symptoms were used for diagnoses. The V gene lost 3 bases and the J gene lost 2 bases, with 16 bases spanning the gap. CDR3 length: 17 residues. Germline V gives CDR1 MGHRA, CDR2 YSYEKL.

The specimen sequenced was blood. The clonotype originates from a middle-aged woman with Graves' ophthalmopathy. This sequence joins TRBV4-1 and TRBJ2-2; D uncertain. The DNA for the CDR3 is TGCGCCAGCAGCCAGGCCTCGGCGGCCATTAACACCGGGGAGCTGTTTTTT. This gives the protein CASSQASAAINTGELFF.